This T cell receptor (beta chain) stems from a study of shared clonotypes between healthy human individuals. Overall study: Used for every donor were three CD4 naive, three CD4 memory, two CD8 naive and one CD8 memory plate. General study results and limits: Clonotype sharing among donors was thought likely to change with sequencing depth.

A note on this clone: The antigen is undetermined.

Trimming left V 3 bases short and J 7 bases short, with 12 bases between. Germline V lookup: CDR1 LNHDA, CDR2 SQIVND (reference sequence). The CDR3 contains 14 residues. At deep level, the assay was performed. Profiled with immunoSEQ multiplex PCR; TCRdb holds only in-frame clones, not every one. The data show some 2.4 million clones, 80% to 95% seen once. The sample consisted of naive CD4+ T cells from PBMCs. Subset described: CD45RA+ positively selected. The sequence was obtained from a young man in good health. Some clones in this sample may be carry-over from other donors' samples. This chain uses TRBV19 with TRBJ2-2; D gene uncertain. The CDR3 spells CASSMGQVSGELFF. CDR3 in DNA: TGTGCCAGTAGTATGGGCCAGGTCAGCGGGGAGCTGTTTTTT.